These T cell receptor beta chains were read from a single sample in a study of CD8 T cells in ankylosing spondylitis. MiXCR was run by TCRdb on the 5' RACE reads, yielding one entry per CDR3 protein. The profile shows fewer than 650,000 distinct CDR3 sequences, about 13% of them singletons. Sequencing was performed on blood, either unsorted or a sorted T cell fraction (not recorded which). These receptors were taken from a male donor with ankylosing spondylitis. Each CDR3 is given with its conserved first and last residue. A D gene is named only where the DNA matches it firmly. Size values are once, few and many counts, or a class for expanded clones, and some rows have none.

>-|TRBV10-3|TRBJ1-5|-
CAIGDQPQHF
TGTGCCATAGGGGATCAGCCCCAGCATTTT
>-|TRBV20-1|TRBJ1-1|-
CSASRSNTEAFF
TGCAGTGCCAGCAGATCGAACACTGAAGCTTTCTTT
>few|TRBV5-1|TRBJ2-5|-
CASSFTTEETQYF
TGCGCCAGCAGCTTCACTACCGAAGAGACCCAGTACTTC
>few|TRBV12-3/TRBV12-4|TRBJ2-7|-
CASKPGGINTYEQYF
TGTGCCAGCAAACCGGGCGGTATAAACACCTACGAGCAGTACTTC
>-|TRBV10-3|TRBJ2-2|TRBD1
CAISESDRGTGELFF
TGTGCCATCAGTGAGTCGGACAGGGGGACCGGGGAGCTGTTTTTT
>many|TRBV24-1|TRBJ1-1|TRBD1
CATSDDRGAFF
TGTGCCACCAGTGATGACAGGGGGGCTTTCTTT
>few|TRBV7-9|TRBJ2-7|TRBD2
CASSSALLAGVQYF
TGTGCCAGCAGCTCGGCTCTACTAGCGGGAGTTCAGTACTTC
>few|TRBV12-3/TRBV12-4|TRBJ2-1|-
CASSSVYEQFF
TGTGCCAGCAGTTCTGTGTATGAGCAGTTCTTC
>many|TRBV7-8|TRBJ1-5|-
CASSLGDGQPQHF
TGTGCCAGCAGCTTGGGAGATGGGCAGCCCCAGCATTTT
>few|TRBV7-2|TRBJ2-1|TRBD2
CASSITSGSPNEQFF
TGTGCCAGCAGCATAACTAGCGGGAGTCCCAATGAGCAGTTCTTC
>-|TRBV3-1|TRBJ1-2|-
CASSQEGQGFFGYTF
TGTGCCAGCAGCCAAGAGGGGCAGGGATTTTTCGGCTACACCTTC
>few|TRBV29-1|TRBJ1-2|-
CSVAQGNYGYTF
TGCAGCGTTGCGCAGGGAAACTATGGCTACACCTTC
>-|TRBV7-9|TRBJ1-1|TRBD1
CASSLRQGANTEAFF
TGTGCCAGCAGCTTAAGACAGGGGGCAAACACTGAAGCTTTCTTT
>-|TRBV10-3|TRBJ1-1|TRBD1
CAISGGTGVMNTEAFF
TGTGCCATCAGTGGAGGGACAGGGGTAATGAACACTGAAGCTTTCTTT
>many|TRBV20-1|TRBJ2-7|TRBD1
CSAKKTGGGDEQYF
TGCAGTGCTAAAAAGACAGGGGGCGGCGACGAGCAGTACTTC
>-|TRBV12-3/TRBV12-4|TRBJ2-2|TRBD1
CASSDRGRTGELFF
TGTGCCAGCAGTGACAGGGGAAGAACCGGGGAGCTGTTTTTT
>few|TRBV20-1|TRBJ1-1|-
CSARDWAGAFF
TGCAGTGCTAGAGATTGGGCGGGAGCTTTCTTT
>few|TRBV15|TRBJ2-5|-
CATSRESVETQYF
TGTGCCACCAGCAGAGAGTCGGTCGAGACCCAGTACTTC
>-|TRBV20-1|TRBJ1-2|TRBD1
CSARDYRTGEFGYTF
TGCAGTGCTAGAGATTATAGGACAGGGGAGTTCGGCTACACCTTC
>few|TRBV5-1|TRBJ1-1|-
CASSLDSQGYTEAFF
TGCGCCAGCAGCTTGGATTCGCAGGGCTACACTGAAGCTTTCTTT
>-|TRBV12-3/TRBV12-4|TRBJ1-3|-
CASSFAVLSSGNTIYF
TGTGCCAGCAGTTTCGCAGTCCTTTCCTCTGGAAACACCATATATTTT
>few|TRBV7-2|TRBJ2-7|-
CASSLSVGSDNTYEQYF
TGTGCCAGCAGCTTATCGGTCGGGTCGGACAACACCTACGAGCAGTACTTC
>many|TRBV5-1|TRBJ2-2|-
CASSLRTLNTGELFF
TGCGCCAGCAGCTTGAGGACACTGAACACCGGGGAGCTGTTTTTT
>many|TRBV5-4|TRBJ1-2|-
CASSTGGADYGYTF
TGTGCCAGCAGCACCGGTGGGGCTGACTATGGCTACACCTTC
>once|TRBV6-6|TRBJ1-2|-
CSLNREYGYTF
TGTTCGCTGAATAGGGAGTATGGCTACACCTTC
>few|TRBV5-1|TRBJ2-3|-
CASSLGQLHTDTQYF
TGCGCCAGCAGCTTGGGTCAGCTCCACACAGATACGCAGTATTTT
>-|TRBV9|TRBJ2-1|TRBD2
CASSVYSGQGGQFF
TGTGCCAGCAGCGTATATAGCGGGCAGGGAGGGCAGTTCTTC
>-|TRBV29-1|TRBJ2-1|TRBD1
CSVERLQGAGEQLF
TGCAGCGTTGAAAGATTACAGGGGGCTGGTGAGCAGTTGTTC
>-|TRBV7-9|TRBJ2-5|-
CASSLATLGGETQYF
TGTGCCAGCAGCTTAGCGACGCTTGGAGGGGAGACCCAGTACTTC
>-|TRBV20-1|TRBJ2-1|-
CSVVGARSYNEQFF
TGCAGTGTAGTGGGGGCGAGATCCTACAATGAGCAGTTCTTC